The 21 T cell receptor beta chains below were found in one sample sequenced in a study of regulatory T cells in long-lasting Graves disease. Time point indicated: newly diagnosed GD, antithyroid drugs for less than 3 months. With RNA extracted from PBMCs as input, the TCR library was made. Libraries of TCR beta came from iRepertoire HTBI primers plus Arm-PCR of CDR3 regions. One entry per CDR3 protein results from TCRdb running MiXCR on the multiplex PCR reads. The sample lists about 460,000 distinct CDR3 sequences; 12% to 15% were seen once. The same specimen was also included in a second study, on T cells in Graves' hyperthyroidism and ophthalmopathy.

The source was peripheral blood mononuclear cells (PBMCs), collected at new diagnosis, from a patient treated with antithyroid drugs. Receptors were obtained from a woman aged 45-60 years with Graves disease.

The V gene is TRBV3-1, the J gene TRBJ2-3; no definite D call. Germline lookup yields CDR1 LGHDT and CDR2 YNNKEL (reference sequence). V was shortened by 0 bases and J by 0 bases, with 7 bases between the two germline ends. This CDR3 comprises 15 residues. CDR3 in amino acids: CASSQDLTSTDTQYF. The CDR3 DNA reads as TGTGCCAGCAGCCAAGACCTAACTAGCACAGATACGCAGTATTTT.

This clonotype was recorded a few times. CDR3 sequence: CASKGGDSLQETQYF. The CDR3 nucleotides are TGTGCCAGTAAGGGGGGCGATAGCCTCCAAGAGACCCAGTACTTC. The chain is built from TRBV19 and TRBJ2-5; D may match TRBD1 or TRBD2 (6 bases each). This CDR3 spans 15 amino acids. The V gene lost 7 bases and the J gene lost 1 base, with 16 bases spanning the gap. Germline V lookup: CDR1 LNHDA, CDR2 SQIVND (reference sequence). Together with reference TRBV19 and TRBJ2-5, the CDR3 gives the full variable domain: DGGITQSPKYLFRKEGQNVTLSCEQNLNHDAMYWYRQDPGQGLRLIYYSQIVNDFQKGDIAEGYSVSREKKESFPLTVTSAQKNPTAFYLCASKGGDSLQETQYFGPGTRLLVL.

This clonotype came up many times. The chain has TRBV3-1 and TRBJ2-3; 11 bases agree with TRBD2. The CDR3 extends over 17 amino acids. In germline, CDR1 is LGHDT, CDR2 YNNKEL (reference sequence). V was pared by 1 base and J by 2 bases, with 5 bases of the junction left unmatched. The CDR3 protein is CASSQGLAGIVTDTQYF. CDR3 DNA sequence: TGTGCCAGCAGCCAAGGACTAGCGGGGATCGTCACAGATACGCAGTATTTT.

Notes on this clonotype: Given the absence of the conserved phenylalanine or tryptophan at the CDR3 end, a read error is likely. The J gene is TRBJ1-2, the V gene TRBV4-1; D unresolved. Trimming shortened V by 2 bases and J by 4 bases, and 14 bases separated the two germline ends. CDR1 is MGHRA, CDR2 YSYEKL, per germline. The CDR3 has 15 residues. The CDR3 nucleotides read TGCGCCAGCAGCCAACTCATTGAAGACACCTATGGCTACACCTCC. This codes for CASSQLIEDTYGYTS.

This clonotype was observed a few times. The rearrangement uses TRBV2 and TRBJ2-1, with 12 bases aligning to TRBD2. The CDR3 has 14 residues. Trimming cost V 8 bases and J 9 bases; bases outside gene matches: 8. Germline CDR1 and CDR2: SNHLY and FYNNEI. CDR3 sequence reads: CASLSSGRALEQFF. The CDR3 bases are TGTGCCAGCCTATCTAGCGGGAGGGCCCTTGAGCAGTTCTTC.

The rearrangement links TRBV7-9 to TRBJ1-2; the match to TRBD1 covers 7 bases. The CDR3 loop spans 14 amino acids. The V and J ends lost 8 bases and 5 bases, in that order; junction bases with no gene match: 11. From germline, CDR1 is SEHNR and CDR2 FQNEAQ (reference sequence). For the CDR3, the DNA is TGTGCCAGCGAAAGGGGGCGAGATAATTATGGCTACACCTTC. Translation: CASERGRDNYGYTF.

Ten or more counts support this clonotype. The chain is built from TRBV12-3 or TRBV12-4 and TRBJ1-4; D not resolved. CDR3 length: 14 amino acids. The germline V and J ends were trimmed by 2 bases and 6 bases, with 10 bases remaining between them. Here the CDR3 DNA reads TGTGCCAGCAGTTTATGGGGAGGTTATGAAAAACTGTTTTTT. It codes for CASSLWGGYEKLFF.

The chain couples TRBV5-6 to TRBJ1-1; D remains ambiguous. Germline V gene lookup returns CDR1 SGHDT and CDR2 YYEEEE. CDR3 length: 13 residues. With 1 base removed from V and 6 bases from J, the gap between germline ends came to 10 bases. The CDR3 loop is CASSLTTSPEAFF. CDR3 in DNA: TGTGCCAGCAGCTTGACGACTTCTCCTGAAGCTTTCTTT.

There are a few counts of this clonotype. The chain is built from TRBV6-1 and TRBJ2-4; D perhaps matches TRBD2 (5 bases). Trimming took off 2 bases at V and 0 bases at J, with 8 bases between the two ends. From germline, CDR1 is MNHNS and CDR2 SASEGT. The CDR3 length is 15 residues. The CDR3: CASSEIGLAKNIQYF. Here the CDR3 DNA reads TGTGCCAGCAGTGAAATTGGACTAGCCAAAAACATTCAGTACTTC.

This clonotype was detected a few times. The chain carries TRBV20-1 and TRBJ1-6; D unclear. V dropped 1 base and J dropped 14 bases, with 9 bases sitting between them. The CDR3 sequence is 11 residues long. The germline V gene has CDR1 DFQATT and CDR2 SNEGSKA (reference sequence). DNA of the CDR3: TGCAGTGCTAGAGGTCCGGTGACCCTCCACTTT. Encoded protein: CSARGPVTLHF.

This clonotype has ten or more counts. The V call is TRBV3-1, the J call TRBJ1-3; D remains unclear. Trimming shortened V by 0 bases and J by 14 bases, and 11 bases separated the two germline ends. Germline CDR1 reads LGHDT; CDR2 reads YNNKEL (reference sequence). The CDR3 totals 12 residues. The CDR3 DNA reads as TGTGCCAGCAGCCAAGAGGGAGGCTCCGTATATTTT. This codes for CASSQEGGSVYF.

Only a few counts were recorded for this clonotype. This CDR3 is CASSPGANYGYTF. CDR3 DNA: TGTGCCAGCTCACCAGGGGCTAACTATGGCTACACCTTC. V gene TRBV18 combines with J gene TRBJ1-2, with D unresolved. The CDR3 covers 13 residues. Germline CDR1 KGHSH, CDR2 LQKENI. V was pared by 2 bases and J by 0 bases, with 4 bases between.

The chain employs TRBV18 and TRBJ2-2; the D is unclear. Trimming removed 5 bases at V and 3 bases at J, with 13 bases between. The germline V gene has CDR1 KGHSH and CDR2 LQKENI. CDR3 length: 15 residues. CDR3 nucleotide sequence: TGTGCCAGCTCATTCCGGGCCCAAGACACCGGGGAGCTGTTTTTT. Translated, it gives CASSFRAQDTGELFF.

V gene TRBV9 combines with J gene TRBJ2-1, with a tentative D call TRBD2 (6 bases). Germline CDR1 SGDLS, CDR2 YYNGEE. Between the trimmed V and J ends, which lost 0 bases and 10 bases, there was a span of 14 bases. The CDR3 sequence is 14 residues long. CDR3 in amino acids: CASSVVASESEQFF. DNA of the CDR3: TGTGCCAGCAGCGTAGTGGCTAGCGAGTCCGAGCAGTTCTTC.

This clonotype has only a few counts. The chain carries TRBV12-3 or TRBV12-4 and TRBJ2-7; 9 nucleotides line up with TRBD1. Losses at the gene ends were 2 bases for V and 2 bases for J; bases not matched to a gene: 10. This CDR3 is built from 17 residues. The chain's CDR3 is CASSLTGTGQGTYEQYF. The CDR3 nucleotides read TGTGCCAGCAGTTTAACGGGTACGGGACAGGGAACCTACGAGCAGTACTTC.

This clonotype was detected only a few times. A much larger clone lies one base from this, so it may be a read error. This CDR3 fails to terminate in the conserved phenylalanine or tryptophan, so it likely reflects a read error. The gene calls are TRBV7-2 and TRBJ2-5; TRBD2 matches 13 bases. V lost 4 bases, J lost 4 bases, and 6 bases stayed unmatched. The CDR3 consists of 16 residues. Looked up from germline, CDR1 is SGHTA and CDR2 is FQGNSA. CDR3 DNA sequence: TGTGCCAGCAGCTCAGGGACTAGCGGGAAGCGAGAGACCCAGTACTCC. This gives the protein CASSSGTSGKRETQYS.

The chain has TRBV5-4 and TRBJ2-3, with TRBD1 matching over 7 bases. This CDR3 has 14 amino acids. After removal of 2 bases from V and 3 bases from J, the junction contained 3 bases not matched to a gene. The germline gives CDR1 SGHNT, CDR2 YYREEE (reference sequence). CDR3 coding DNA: TGTGCCAGCAGCTTCAAACAGGGGACAGATACGCAGTATTTT. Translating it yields CASSFKQGTDTQYF.

The CDR3 loop is CASSTPTGGNEQFF. In DNA, the CDR3 is TGTGCCAGCAGTACCCCGACAGGGGGCAATGAGCAGTTCTTC. The genes are TRBV7-2 and TRBJ2-1; TRBD1 matches 9 bases. With V trimmed by 6 bases and J by 6 bases, 6 bases remained unmatched. There are 14 residues in the CDR3. CDR1 is SGHTA and CDR2 is FQGNSA in the germline V gene.

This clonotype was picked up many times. CDR3 protein: CASSESANTLYGYTF. CDR3 bases: TGTGCCAGCAGTGAATCGGCAAATACTCTCTATGGCTACACCTTC. The V call is TRBV6-1, the J call TRBJ1-2; D unresolved. Germline V gene data show CDR1 as MNHNS and CDR2 as SASEGT. V was shortened by 2 bases and J by 4 bases, with 14 bases between the two germline ends. The CDR3 is 15 amino acids.

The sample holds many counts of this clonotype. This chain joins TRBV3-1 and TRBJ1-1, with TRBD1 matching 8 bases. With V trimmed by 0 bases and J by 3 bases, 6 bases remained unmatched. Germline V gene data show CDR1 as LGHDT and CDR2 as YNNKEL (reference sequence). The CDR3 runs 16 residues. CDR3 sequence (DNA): TGTGCCAGCAGCCAAGACGAGACAGGGGAGGACACTGAAGCTTTCTTT. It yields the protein CASSQDETGEDTEAFF.

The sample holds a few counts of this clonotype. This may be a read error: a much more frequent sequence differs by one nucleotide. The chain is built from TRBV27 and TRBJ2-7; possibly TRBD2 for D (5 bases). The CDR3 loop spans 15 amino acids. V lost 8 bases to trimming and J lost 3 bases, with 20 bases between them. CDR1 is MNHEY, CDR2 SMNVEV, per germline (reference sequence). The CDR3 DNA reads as TGTGCCAGCGGACTGGCAGCTCGAGTGCACTACGAGCAGTACTTC. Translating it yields CASGLAARVHYEQYF.